The rows below give T cell receptor beta chains drawn from one sample of a study of blood T cell repertoires in COVID-19. Method: immunoSEQ multiplex PCR; TCRdb's copy keeps in-frame clones and lacks some. Among roughly 57,000 clones listed, around 90% were seen once. Input material: peripheral blood. The receptor set was obtained from a human donor in a cohort sampled during active COVID-19. Each CDR3 is given with its conserved first and last residue. A D gene is named only where the DNA matches it firmly. Size is omitted from some rows. Given values are once, few, many or a class for expanded clones.

d_gene | j_gene | v_gene | abundance | CDR3aa | CDR3nt
NA | TRBJ2-7 | TRBV12-3/TRBV12-4 | NA | CASSLQIHEQYF | TGTGCCAGCAGTTTGCAGATCCACGAGCAGTACTTC
NA | TRBJ2-7 | TRBV9 | NA | CASSPLLNYEQYF | TGTGCCAGCAGCCCCCTCCTAAACTACGAGCAGTACTTC
TRBD1 | TRBJ1-2 | TRBV2 | NA | CASSAGTGDYGYTF | TGTGCCAGCAGTGCTGGGACAGGGGACTATGGCTACACCTTC
TRBD1 | TRBJ2-7 | TRBV3-1/TRBV3-2 | NA | CASSPRRDSFYEQYF | TGTGCCAGCAGCCCCAGAAGGGACAGCTTCTACGAGCAGTACTTC
NA | TRBJ1-5 | TRBV7-2 | NA | CASSLQGIHQPQHF | TGTGCCAGCAGCCTACAGGGTATACATCAGCCCCAGCATTTT
TRBD1 | TRBJ2-2 | TRBV29-1 | once | CSVRTGGNTGELFF | TGCAGCGTCAGGACAGGGGGGAACACCGGGGAGCTGTTTTTT
NA | TRBJ1-5 | TRBV27 | NA | CASSPLTGLLSPSNQPQHF | TGTGCCAGCAGTCCCCTAACAGGTCTGTTGTCACCTAGCAATCAGCCCCAGCATTTT
NA | TRBJ1-2 | TRBV18 | NA | CASSPSHGINYGYTF | TGTGCCAGCTCACCGAGTCACGGGATTAACTATGGCTACACCTTC
TRBD1 | TRBJ2-1 | TRBV30 | NA | CAWSVWSGGRDEQFF | TGTGCCTGGAGTGTATGGTCAGGGGGCAGGGATGAGCAGTTCTTC
NA | TRBJ2-1 | TRBV12-3/TRBV12-4 | NA | CASSFRGNEQFF | TGTGCCAGCAGTTTTAGGGGCAATGAGCAGTTCTTC
TRBD1 | TRBJ1-1 | TRBV9 | few | CASSVGDRRNTEAFF | TGTGCCAGCAGCGTAGGGGACAGGCGAAACACTGAAGCTTTCTTT
TRBD2 | TRBJ2-2 | TRBV10-3 | NA | CAISDFLAGGQGGELFF | TGTGCCATCAGTGACTTCCTAGCGGGGGGGCAAGGCGGGGAGCTGTTTTTT
NA | TRBJ2-7 | TRBV6-5 | NA | CASCFTSSYEQYF | TGTGCCAGCTGCTTCACGAGCTCCTACGAGCAGTACTTC